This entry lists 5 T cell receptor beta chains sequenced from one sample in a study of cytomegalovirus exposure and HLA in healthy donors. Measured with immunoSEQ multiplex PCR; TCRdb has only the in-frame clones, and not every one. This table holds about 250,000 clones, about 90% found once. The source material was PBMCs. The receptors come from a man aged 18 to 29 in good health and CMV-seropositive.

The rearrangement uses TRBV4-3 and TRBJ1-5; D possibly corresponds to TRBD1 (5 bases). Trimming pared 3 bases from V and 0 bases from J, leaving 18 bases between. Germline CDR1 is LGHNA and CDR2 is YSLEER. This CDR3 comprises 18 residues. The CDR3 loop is CASSQPGNRRYSNQPQHF. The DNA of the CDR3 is TGCGCCAGCAGCCAGCCCGGCAACAGGAGGTATAGCAATCAGCCCCAGCATTTT.

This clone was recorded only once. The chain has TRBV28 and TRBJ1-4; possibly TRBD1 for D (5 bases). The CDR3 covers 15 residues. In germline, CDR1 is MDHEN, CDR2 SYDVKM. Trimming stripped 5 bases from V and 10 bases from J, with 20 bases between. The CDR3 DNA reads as TGTGCCAGCAGTCGGGGACTCCCCCAGAGGGGAAAACTGTTTTTT. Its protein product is CASSRGLPQRGKLFF.

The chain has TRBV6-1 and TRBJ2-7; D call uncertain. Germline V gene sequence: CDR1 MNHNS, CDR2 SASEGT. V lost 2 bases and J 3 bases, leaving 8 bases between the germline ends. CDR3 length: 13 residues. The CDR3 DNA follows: TGTGCCAGCAGTGAAACCTGGAACTACGAGCAGTACTTC. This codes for CASSETWNYEQYF.

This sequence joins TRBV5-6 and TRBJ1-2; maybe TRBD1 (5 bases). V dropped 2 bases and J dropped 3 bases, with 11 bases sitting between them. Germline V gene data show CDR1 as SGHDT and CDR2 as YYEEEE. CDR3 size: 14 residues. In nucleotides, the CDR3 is TGTGCCAGCAGCTTCGGGACGGTTCACTATGGCTACACCTTC. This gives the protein CASSFGTVHYGYTF.

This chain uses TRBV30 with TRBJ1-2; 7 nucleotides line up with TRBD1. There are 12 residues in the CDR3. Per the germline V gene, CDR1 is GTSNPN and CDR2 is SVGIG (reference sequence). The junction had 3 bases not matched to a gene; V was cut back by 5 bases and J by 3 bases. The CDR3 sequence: CAWVDRDYGYTF. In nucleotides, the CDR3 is TGTGCCTGGGTTGACAGGGACTATGGCTACACCTTC.